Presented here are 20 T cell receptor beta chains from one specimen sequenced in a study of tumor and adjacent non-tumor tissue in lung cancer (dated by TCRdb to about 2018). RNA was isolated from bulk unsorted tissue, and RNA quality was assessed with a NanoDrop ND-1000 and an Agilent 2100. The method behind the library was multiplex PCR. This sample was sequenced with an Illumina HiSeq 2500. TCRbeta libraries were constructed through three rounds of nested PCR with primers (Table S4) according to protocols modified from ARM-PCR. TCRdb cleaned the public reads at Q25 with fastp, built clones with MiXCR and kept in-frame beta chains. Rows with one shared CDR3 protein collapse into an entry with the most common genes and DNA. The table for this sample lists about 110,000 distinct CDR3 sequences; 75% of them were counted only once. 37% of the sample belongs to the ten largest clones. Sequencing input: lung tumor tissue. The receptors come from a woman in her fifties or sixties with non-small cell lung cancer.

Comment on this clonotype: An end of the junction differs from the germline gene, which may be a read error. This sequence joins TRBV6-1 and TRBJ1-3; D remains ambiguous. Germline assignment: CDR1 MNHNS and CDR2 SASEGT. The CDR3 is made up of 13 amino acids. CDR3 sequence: CASSVESGITIYF. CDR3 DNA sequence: TGTGCCAGCTCAGTGGAGAGTGGAATCACCATATATTTT.

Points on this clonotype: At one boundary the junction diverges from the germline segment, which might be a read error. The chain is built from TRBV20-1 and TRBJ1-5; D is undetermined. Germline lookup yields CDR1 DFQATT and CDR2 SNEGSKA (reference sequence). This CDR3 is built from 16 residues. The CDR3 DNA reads TGCAGTGTTAGAAGTGGCAGCAACCCCCTAATCACGTCCCAGCATTTT. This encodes CSVRSGSNPLITSQHF.

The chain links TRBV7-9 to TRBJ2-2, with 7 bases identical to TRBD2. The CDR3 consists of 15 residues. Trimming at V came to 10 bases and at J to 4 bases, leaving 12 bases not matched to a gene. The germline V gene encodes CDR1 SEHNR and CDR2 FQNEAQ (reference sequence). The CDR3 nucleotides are TGTGCCACCCATGCGGGGAGGGACCCCACCGGGGAGCTGTTTTTT. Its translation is CATHAGRDPTGELFF.

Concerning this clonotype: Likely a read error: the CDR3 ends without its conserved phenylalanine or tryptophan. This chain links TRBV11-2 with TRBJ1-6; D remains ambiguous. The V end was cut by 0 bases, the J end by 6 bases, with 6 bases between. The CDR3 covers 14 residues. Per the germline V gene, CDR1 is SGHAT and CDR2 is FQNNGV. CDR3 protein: CASSLDVSNSPLHY. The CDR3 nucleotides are TGTGCCAGCAGCTTAGATGTAAGTAATTCACCCCTCCACTAT.

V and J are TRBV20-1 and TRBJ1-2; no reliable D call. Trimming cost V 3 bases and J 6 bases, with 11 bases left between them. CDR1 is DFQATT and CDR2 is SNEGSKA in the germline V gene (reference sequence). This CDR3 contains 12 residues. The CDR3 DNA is TGCAGTGCTAGCTACGGTGACCATGGCTACACCTTC. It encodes CSASYGDHGYTF.

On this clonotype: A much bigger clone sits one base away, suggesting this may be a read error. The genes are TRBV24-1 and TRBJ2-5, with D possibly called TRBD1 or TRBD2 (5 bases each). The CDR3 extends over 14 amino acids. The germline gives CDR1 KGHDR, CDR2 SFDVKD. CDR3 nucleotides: TGTGCCACCAGTGATACCGGGGCCCAAGAGACCCACTACTTC. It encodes CATSDTGAQETHYF.

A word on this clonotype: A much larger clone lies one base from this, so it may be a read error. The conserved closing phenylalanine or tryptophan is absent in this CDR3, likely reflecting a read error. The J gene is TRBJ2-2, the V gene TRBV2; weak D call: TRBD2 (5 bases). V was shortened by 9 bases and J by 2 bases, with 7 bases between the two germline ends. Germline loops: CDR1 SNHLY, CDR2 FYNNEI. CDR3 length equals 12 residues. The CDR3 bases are TGTGCCAGTCTAGCTAACACCGGGGAGCTGTTTCTT. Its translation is CASLANTGELFL.

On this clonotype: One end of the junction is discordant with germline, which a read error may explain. CDR3 sequence: CSARVTGGGFNQPQQF. The CDR3, as DNA: TGCAGTGCTAGGGTAACAGGTGGGGGGTTCAATCAGCCCCAGCAATTT. The rearrangement joins TRBV20-1 to TRBJ1-5, with a possible D match to TRBD1 (5 bases). This CDR3 is built from 16 residues. Germline lookup yields CDR1 DFQATT and CDR2 SNEGSKA (reference sequence).

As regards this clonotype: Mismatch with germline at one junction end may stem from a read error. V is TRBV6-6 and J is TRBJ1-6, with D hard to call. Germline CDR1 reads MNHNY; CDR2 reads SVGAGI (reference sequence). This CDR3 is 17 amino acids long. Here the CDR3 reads CASRFDDESSYNSALHF. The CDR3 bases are TGTGCCAGCAGATTTGATGATGAGAGCTCCTATAATTCAGCCCTCCACTTT.

This CDR3 reads CASSQDFRINSGNEQFF. CDR3 DNA: TGCGCCAGCAGCCAAGATTTCAGGATCAACTCGGGCAATGAGCAGTTCTTC. The rearrangement uses TRBV4-3 and TRBJ2-1; no clear D gene. V was cut by 0 bases and J by 6 bases, with 18 bases left in between. Germline values: CDR1 LGHNA, CDR2 YSLEER. This CDR3 region has 17 residues.

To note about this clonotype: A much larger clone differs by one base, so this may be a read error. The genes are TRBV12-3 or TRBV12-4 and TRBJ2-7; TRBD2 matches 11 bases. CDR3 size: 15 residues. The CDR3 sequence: CAISFRLAGPYEQYF. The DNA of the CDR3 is TGTGCCATCAGTTTCCGACTAGCGGGACCCTACGAGCAGTACTTC.

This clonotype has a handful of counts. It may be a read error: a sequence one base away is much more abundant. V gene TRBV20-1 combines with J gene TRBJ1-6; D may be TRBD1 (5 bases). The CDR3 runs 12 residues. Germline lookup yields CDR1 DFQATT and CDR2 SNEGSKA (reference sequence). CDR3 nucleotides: TGCAATGCTGGGACCTTCAATTCACCCCTCCACTTT. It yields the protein CNAGTFNSPLHF.

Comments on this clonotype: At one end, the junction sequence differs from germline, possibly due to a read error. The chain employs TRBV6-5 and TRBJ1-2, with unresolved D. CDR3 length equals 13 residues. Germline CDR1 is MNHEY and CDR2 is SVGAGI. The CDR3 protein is CGSTSSPFRGYSF. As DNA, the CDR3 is TGTGGCAGCACCTCCAGTCCTTTCCGTGGCTACAGCTTC.

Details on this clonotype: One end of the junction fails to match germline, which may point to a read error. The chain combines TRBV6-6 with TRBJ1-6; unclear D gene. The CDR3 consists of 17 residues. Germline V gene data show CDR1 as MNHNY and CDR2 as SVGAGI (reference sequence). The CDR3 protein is CTSSYDEESSYNSPLQF. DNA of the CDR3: TGTACCAGCAGTTATGATGAAGAGAGCTCCTATAATTCACCCCTCCAATTT.

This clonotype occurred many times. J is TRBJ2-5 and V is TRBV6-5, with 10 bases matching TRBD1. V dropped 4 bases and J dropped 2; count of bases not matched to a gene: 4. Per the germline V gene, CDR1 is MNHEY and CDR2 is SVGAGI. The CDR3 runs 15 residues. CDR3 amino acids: CASSLTGGPQETQYF. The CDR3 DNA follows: TGTGCCAGCAGTTTGACAGGGGGCCCGCAAGAGACCCAGTACTTC.

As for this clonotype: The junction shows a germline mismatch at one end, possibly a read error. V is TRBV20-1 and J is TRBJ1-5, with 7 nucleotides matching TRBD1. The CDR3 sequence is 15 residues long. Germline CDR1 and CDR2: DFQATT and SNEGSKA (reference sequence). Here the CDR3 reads CNARRGQGVAQPQHF. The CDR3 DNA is TGCAATGCTAGAAGAGGGCAGGGGGTGGCTCAGCCCCAGCATTTT.

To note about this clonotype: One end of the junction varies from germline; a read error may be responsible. The CDR3 sequence is CAGSEEWRGYTQYF. The CDR3 nucleotides read TGTGCCGGCAGTGAAGAATGGCGGGGATATACGCAGTATTTT. The rearrangement uses TRBV6-1 and TRBJ2-3; tentative D call: TRBD2 (6 bases). Per the germline V gene, CDR1 is MNHNS and CDR2 is SASEGT. This CDR3 is 14 amino acids long.

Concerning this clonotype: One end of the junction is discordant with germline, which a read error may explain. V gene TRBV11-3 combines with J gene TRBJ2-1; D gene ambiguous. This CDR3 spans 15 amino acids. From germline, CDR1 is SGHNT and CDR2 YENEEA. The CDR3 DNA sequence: TGTGCAAGCATCTTAGTACGGAACTCCTACAATGAGCAGTTCTTC. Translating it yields CASILVRNSYNEQFF.

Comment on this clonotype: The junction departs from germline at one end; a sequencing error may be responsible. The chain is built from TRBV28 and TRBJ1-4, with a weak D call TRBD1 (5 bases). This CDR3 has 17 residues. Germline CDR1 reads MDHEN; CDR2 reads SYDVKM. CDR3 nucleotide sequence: TGTGCCATCAGTTTGCACATCAAGGGGACTCGCCCGGAAAAACTGTTTTTT. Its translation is CAISLHIKGTRPEKLFF.

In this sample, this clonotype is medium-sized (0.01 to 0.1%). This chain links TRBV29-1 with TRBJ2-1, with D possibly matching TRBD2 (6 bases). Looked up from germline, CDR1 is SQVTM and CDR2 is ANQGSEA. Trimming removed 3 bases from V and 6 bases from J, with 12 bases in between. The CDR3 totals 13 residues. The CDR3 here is CSVDGVGGNEQFF. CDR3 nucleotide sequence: TGCAGCGTTGATGGGGTGGGGGGCAATGAGCAGTTCTTC.